Listed below are T cell receptor beta chains from one sample, sequenced in a study of cytomegalovirus exposure and HLA in healthy donors. Profiling relied on immunoSEQ multiplex PCR, and the TCRdb table lists in-frame clones only, not all of them. The repertoire consists of 140,000 to 150,000 clones, with approximately 80% occurring once and the leading ten covering roughly 2.9%. The sequencing sample was made of PBMCs. These receptors were taken from a female donor in good health and CMV-seronegative. Each CDR3 is given with its conserved first and last residue. The D gene is left open where the match is weak. For some rows the clone size is stated as once, few or many, or as a class when expanded; others skip it.

>NA|TRBV4-3|TRBJ1-2|NA
CASSQESRGGGYGYTF
TGCGCCAGCAGCCAAGAATCCAGGGGCGGGGGCTATGGCTACACCTTC
>NA|TRBV29-1|TRBJ1-2|NA
CSVEVGGRGGYPF
TGCAGCGTTGAAGTGGGAGGACGAGGCGGCTACCCCTTC
>NA|TRBV5-1|TRBJ1-1|NA
CASSSGLNTEAFF
TGCGCCAGCAGCTCAGGTTTGAACACTGAAGCTTTCTTT
>NA|TRBV13|TRBJ2-7|NA
CASSALRGYEQYF
TGTGCCAGCAGCGCGCTTAGAGGATACGAGCAGTACTTC
>NA|TRBV28|TRBJ1-2|NA
CANRRTPDSHTPYGYTF
TGTGCCAACCGCCGCACCCCGGACTCCCATACCCCCTATGGCTACACCTTC
>NA|TRBV5-8|TRBJ2-1|NA
CASSLGTVLSNEQFF
TGTGCCAGCAGCTTGGGCACGGTCCTGAGCAATGAGCAGTTCTTC
>few|TRBV5-4|TRBJ1-1|NA
CASSLAVQGGNTEAFF
TGTGCCAGCAGCTTGGCCGTACAGGGCGGGAACACTGAAGCTTTCTTT
>NA|TRBV7-8|TRBJ1-2|NA
CASSLVIRGNNYGYTF
TGTGCCAGCAGCTTAGTCATCAGGGGTAACAACTATGGCTACACCTTC
>NA|TRBV28|TRBJ2-7|NA
CASSVRRSGSYEQYF
TGTGCCAGCAGTGTACGACGCTCGGGCTCCTACGAGCAGTACTTC
>NA|TRBV6-1|TRBJ2-3|TRBD2
CASSEASSGTSPSTDTQYF
TGTGCCAGCAGTGAAGCTTCATCCGGGACTAGCCCCAGCACAGATACGCAGTATTTT
>few|TRBV5-4|TRBJ1-2|NA
CASSLIQQGGYTF
TGTGCCAGCAGCTTGATCCAGCAGGGGGGCTACACCTTC
>NA|TRBV19|TRBJ2-7|TRBD1
CASSRGQGEREQYF
TGTGCCAGTAGTAGGGGACAGGGAGAGCGCGAGCAGTACTTC
>few|TRBV7-2|TRBJ1-5|NA
CASSLSSRNQPQHF
TGTGCCAGCAGCTTATCGTCCCGCAATCAGCCCCAGCATTTT
>NA|TRBV18|TRBJ1-4|TRBD1
CASSLGDSVNEKLFF
TGTGCCAGCTCACTCGGGGACAGCGTTAATGAAAAACTGTTTTTT
>NA|TRBV7-2|TRBJ1-5|TRBD1
CASRSGQINQPQHF
TGTGCCAGCAGGTCGGGACAGATCAATCAGCCCCAGCATTTT
>few|TRBV5-5|TRBJ2-2|NA
CASSPGPYTGELFF
TGTGCCAGCAGCCCTGGGCCATACACCGGGGAGCTGTTTTTT
>few|TRBV5-3|TRBJ2-5|NA
CARSGGLQETQYF
TGTGCCAGAAGCGGCGGCCTTCAAGAGACCCAGTACTTC
>NA|TRBV30|TRBJ1-6|TRBD1
CAWRVAGLPGQGNSPLHF
TGTGCCTGGAGGGTGGCTGGGCTCCCGGGACAGGGTAATTCACCCCTCCACTTT
>NA|TRBV5-4|TRBJ1-2|NA
CASSDLPRVDYGYTF
TGTGCCAGCAGCGACTTACCGAGGGTTGACTATGGCTACACCTTC
>NA|TRBV5-1|TRBJ2-5|TRBD2
CASSSQGLAGGSETQYF
TGCGCCAGCAGCTCTCAGGGACTAGCGGGAGGTAGCGAGACCCAGTACTTC
>NA|TRBV6-1|TRBJ2-7|NA
CASSHRTLYEQYF
TGTGCCAGCAGCCACAGGACCTTATACGAGCAGTACTTC
>NA|TRBV5-6|TRBJ1-1|NA
CASSLQGLAEAFF
TGTGCCAGCAGCTTACAGGGATTAGCGGAAGCTTTCTTT
>NA|TRBV12-5|TRBJ1-2|TRBD1
CASGSISTGGEYGYPF
TGTGCTAGTGGTTCAATATCGACAGGGGGCGAGTATGGCTACCCCTTC
>NA|TRBV2|TRBJ1-2|NA
CASGLGQNFYGYTF
TGTGCCAGCGGCCTCGGACAGAATTTCTATGGCTACACCTTC
>NA|TRBV5-1|TRBJ2-3|TRBD2
CASSLGRGATDTQYF
TGCGCCAGCAGCTTGGGGCGGGGGGCCACAGATACGCAGTATTTT
>NA|TRBV6-5|TRBJ2-3|NA
CASSYGRSSTDTQYF
TGTGCCAGCAGTTACGGGAGGTCTAGCACAGATACGCAGTATTTT
>NA|TRBV30|TRBJ1-1|NA
CAWSVWQNTEAFF
TGTGCCTGGAGTGTATGGCAGAACACTGAAGCTTTCTTT
>NA|TRBV7-9|TRBJ1-5|NA
CASSLAGDSNQPQHF
TGTGCCAGCAGCTTAGCCGGGGATAGCAATCAGCCCCAGCATTTT
>NA|TRBV19|TRBJ2-7|TRBD1
CASTERQGAREQYF
TGTGCCAGTACTGAGAGACAGGGGGCTCGCGAGCAGTACTTC